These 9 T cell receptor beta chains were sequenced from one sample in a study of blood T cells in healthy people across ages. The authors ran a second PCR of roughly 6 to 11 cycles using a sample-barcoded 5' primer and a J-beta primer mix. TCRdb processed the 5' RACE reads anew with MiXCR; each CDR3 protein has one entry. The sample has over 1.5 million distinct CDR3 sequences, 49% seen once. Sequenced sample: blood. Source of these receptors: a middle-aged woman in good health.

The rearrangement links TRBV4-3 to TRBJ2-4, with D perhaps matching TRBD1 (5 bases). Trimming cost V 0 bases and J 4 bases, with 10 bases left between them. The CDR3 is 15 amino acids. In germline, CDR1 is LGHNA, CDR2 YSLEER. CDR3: CASSQETGVKNIQYF. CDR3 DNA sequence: TGCGCCAGCAGCCAAGAAACAGGCGTAAAAAACATTCAGTACTTC.

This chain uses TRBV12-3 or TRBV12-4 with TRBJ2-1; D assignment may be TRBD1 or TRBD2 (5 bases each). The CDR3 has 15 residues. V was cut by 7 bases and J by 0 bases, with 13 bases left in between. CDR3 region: CASKFRGSSYNEQFF. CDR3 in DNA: TGTGCCAGCAAGTTTCGGGGCAGCTCCTACAATGAGCAGTTCTTC.

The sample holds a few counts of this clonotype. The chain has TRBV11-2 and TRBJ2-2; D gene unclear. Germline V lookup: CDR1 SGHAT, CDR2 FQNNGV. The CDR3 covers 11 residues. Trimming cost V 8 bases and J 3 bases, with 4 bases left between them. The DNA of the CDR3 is TGTGCCAGCGGCGACACCGGGGAGCTGTTTTTT. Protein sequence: CASGDTGELFF.

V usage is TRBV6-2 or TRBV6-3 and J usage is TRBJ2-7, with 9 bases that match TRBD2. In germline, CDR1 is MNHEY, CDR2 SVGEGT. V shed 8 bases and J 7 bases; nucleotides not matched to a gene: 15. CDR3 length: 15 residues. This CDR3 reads CASGPVGRGGYEQYF. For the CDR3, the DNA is TGTGCCAGCGGCCCGGTGGGGCGGGGGGGCTATGAGCAGTACTTC.

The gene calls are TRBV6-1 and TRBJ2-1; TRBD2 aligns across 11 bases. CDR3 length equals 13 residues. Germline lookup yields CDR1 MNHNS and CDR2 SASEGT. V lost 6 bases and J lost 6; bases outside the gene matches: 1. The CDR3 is CASRTSGANEQFF. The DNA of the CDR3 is TGTGCCAGCAGGACTAGCGGGGCCAATGAGCAGTTCTTC.

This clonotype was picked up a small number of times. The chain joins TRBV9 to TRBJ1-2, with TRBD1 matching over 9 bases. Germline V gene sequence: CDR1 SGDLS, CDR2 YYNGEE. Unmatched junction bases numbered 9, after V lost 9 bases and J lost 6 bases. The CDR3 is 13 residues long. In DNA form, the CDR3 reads TGTGCCAACTACAGGGGGCTAGTCAATGGCTACACCTTC. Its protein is CANYRGLVNGYTF. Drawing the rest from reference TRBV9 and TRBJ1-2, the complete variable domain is DSGVTQTPKHLITATGQRVTLRCSPRSGDLSVYWYQQSLDQGLQFLIQYYNGEERAKGNILERFSAQQFPDLHSELNLSSLELGDSALYFCANYRGLVNGYTFGSGTRLTVV.

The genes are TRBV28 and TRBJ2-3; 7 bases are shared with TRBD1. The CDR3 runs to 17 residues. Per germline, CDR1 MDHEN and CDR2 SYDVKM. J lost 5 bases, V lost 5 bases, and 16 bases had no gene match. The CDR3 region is CASSPRHSRGPGDTQYF. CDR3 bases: TGTGCCAGCAGTCCTCGACATTCTAGGGGGCCGGGAGATACGCAGTATTTT.

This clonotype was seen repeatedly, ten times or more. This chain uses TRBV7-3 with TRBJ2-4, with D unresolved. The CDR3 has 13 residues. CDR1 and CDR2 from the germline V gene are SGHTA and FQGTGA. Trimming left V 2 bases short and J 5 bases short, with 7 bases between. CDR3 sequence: CASSLGGENIQYF. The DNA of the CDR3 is TGTGCCAGCAGCTTAGGTGGAGAAAACATTCAGTACTTC.

CDR3 residues: CASSVQGEVGGTQYF. The CDR3 region has the DNA TGTGCCAGCAGCGTTCAGGGGGAGGTCGGGGGTACGCAGTATTTT. This chain uses TRBV9 with TRBJ2-3; D may be TRBD1 (7 bases). V was clipped by 2 bases and J by 8 bases, with 18 bases between them. The CDR3 extends over 15 amino acids. The germline CDR1 and CDR2 sequences are SGDLS and YYNGEE.